The present T cell receptor (beta chain) was sequenced within a study of blood T cell repertoires in COVID-19 (dated by TCRdb to the early 2020s). Regarding the complete study: Samples covering the acute and convalescent phases of COVID-19 were provided by collaborators in the United States, Italy and Spain. The material from the prospective study consisted of cDNA or gDNA derived from T cells, B-cell-depleted T cells, or PBMCs. The dataset comprised deeply sampled blood TCRbeta repertoires from subjects exposed to, actively infected with, or recovered from COVID-19. The repertoires were released in a freely available public database meant as a resource for research on the immune response to SARS-CoV-2. Samples were obtained from the ongoing ImmuneRACE study (first 160 participants) and from 1,000 to 1,500 subjects provided by 6 global collaborators. The sample metadata nearly always contained a de-identified subject ID, COVID-19 status, age in years and sex. HLA class I and class II types, where available, came from metadata supplied by the sample provider rather than from assay-based typing. Study-wide conclusions, independent of this receptor: The quantity of clinical and demographic metadata differed by source and by participant and was supplied without curation.

Participants in the prospective study were aged roughly 18 to 95 years, lived in about two dozen United States geographic areas, and enrolled through a virtual design. In the prospective study, participants were assigned to cohorts based on the clinical history participants reported in a screening survey and a study questionnaire. Exposed participants had been in contact, within 2 weeks of entering the study, with a person who had a PCR-confirmed or clinician-diagnosed case of COVID-19. Each participant in the prospective study had whole blood, serum and a nasopharyngeal or oropharyngeal swab collected by mobile phlebotomists. Prospective study participants could optionally give additional blood draws and questionnaires over an approximately 2-month period. Blood samples from the prospective study were shipped frozen or at room temperature prior to DNA extraction. The immunoSEQ Assay, a bias-controlled multiplex PCR, was used to amplify TCRbeta CDR3 regions from genomic DNA. In the paper's pipeline: Within the assay, amplification of reference gene primers was used to estimate how many nucleated cells each sample contained. Sequence reads were collapsed and filtered to measure the absolute abundance of every unique TCRbeta CDR3 rearrangement. For each sample, productive Simpson clonality was calculated as the square root of Simpson's diversity index across productive rearrangements. TCRdb took this table from immuneACCESS and kept in-frame rearrangements with V and J called. Such tables lack part of the clones; where checked against another copy, unresolved V genes explain under half of the gap, and the rest is unexplained. The DNA gave D and trimming, while V, J and clone size come from that table. This sample comprises over 200,000 clones, 88% of them detected only once. Clones ranked in the top ten supply around 3.8% of the sample.

Regarding this clone: There is no known antigen for this receptor. No quality values exist for individual bases; no much larger clone is one base distant.

The CDR3 starts with the cysteine, ends with the phenylalanine, and has 12 residues. The DNA shown is the 36-base CDR3, in frame from base 1. At the junction V is shortened by 7 bases and J by 7 bases; bases outside the gene matches: 3. The germline V gene yields WSHSY for CDR1 and SAAADI for CDR2. The sequencing sample was made of PBMCs or T cells enriched from blood (not recorded which). This receptor was taken from a woman aged 25 to 39 who had been exposed to COVID-19. Rearrangement joined TRBV10-2 to TRBJ1-4, with TRBD1 matching 7 junction bases. The DNA sequence is as follows: TGCGCCAGCACCCCAGGGGGTGAAAAACTGTTTTTT. It is translated as CASTPGGEKLFF.